This entry lists 10 T cell receptor beta chains sequenced from one sample in a study of blood T cell repertoires in COVID-19 (dated by TCRdb to about 2020). The library came from the immunoSEQ multiplex PCR assay. TCRdb holds this immuneACCESS table with in-frame rearrangements only. Some clones are missing; in checked studies, unresolved V genes explain under half, and the rest has no known cause. This sample lists around 250,000 clones; roughly 88% were detected once. More than 0.95% of the sample rests with the top ten. Specimen: PBMCs or T cells enriched from blood (not recorded which). Every receptor here comes from a woman aged 40-49 years with acute COVID-19.

V and J are TRBV7-6 and TRBJ2-3; TRBD2 matches 7 bases. Germline V gene data show CDR1 as SGHVS and CDR2 as FNYEAQ. The CDR3 has 21 amino acids. Trimming cost V 2 bases and J 0 bases; bases outside gene matches: 20. DNA for the CDR3: TGTGCCAGCAGCTTAATGTCTGAGGGCCTAGCGGTCGACACTAGCACAGATACGCAGTATTTT. Its protein is CASSLMSEGLAVDTSTDTQYF. The full variable domain, completed using reference TRBV7-6 and TRBJ2-3, is GAGVSQSPRYKVTKRGQDVALRCDPISGHVSLYWYRQALGQGPEFLTYFNYEAQQDKSGLPNDRFSAERPEGSISTLTIQRTEQRDSAMYRCASSLMSEGLAVDTSTDTQYFGPGTRLTVL.

The J gene is TRBJ2-7, the V gene TRBV12-2; the table assigns TRBD2, which was not confirmed against the DNA. TRBV12-2 is noted as a pseudogene. This CDR3 is built from 16 residues. The CDR3 loop reads CASRLPPFVAGDEQYV. The CDR3 coding sequence is TGTGCAAGTCGCTTACCCCCCTTCGTAGCGGGAGACGAGCAGTACGTC.

The chain recombines TRBV10-3 with TRBJ2-7, with 9 bases lining up with TRBD2. The CDR3 has 14 amino acids. V dropped 4 bases and J dropped 1; count of bases not matched to a gene: 2. Germline values: CDR1 ENHRY, CDR2 SYGVKD. The CDR3 is CAISGSGRSYEQYF. The CDR3, as DNA: TGTGCCATCAGTGGGAGCGGGAGGTCCTACGAGCAGTACTTC.

The chain is built from TRBV5-1 and TRBJ2-2, with D hard to call. Germline CDR1 and CDR2: SGHRS and YFSETQ. Trimming pared 0 bases from V and 0 bases from J, leaving 6 bases between. The CDR3 runs 15 residues. CDR3 amino acids: CASSLEAANTGELFF. The CDR3 DNA sequence: TGCGCCAGCAGCTTGGAGGCGGCGAACACCGGGGAGCTGTTTTTT.

This chain uses TRBV10-3 with TRBJ1-1, with TRBD1 matching 8 bases. Germline V gives CDR1 ENHRY, CDR2 SYGVKD. V lost 2 bases, J lost 1 base, and 3 bases stayed unmatched. CDR3 length: 15 amino acids. This chain's CDR3 is CAISEPGTGNTEAFF. The DNA for the CDR3 is TGTGCCATCAGTGAGCCCGGGACAGGGAACACTGAAGCTTTCTTT.

The chain joins TRBV6-5 to TRBJ1-1; D not resolved. The CDR3 spans 15 residues. V was cut by 0 bases and J by 3 bases, with 11 bases left in between. Germline loops: CDR1 MNHEY, CDR2 SVGAGI. This chain's CDR3 is CASSYSSPHDTEAFF. CDR3 coding DNA: TGTGCCAGCAGTTACTCGAGCCCTCATGACACTGAAGCTTTCTTT.

This clone appeared many times. This chain joins TRBV10-3 and TRBJ2-7; 10 positions match TRBD1. Germline V gives CDR1 ENHRY, CDR2 SYGVKD. With 0 bases clipped from V and 5 bases from J, the junction kept 7 bases outside the gene matches. The CDR3 has 16 residues. The CDR3 coding sequence is TGTGCCATCAGTGAGTCGGGGTTCGGGACAGGGGACGAGCAGTACGTC. This gives the protein CAISESGFGTGDEQYV.

As DNA, the CDR3 is TGTGCCAGCAGCGCTAGGCTCCGGGGAAGCACTGAAGCTTTCTTT. Residues: CASSARLRGSTEAFF. V gene TRBV7-9 combines with J gene TRBJ1-1; D is undetermined. The CDR3 consists of 15 residues. The germline CDR1 and CDR2 sequences are SEHNR and FQNEAQ (reference sequence). Trimming removed 5 bases at V and 4 bases at J, with 17 bases between.

The chain employs TRBV2 and TRBJ1-2; D not certain. The CDR3 has 12 residues. The ends were cut back, 9 bases at V and 0 bases at J, with 8 bases in the middle. Germline-derived CDR1 and CDR2 are SNHLY and FYNNEI. CDR3 nucleotides: TGTGCCAGTGCGGTAGCTAACTATGGCTACACCTTC. It is translated as CASAVANYGYTF.

The chain combines TRBV4-2 with TRBJ2-5; a possible D gene is TRBD2 (5 bases). The CDR3 covers 14 residues. CDR1 is LGHNA and CDR2 is YNFKEQ in the germline V gene. The V and J ends lost 2 bases and 0 bases respectively, with 7 bases between them. The CDR3 loop reads CASSQQRNQETQYF. As DNA, the CDR3 is TGTGCCAGCAGCCAACAGCGGAACCAAGAGACCCAGTACTTC.